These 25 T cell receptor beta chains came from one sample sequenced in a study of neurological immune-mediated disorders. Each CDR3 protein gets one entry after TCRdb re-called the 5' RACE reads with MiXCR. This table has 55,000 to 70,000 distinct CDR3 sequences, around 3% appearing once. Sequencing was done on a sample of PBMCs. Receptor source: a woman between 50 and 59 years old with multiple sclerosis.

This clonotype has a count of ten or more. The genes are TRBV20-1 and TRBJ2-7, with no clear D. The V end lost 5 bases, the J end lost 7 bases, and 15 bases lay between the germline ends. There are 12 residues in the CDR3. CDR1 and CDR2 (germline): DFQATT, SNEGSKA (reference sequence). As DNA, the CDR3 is TGCAGTGCTGAAGCTAGGGCTAATGAGCAGTACGTC. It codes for CSAEARANEQYV.

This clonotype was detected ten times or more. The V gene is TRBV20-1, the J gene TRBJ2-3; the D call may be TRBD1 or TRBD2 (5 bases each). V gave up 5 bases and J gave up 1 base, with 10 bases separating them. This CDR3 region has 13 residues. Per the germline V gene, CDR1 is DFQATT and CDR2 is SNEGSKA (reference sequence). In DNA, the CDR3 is TGCAGTGCTCACAGGAGGCGCACAGATACGCAGTATTTT. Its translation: CSAHRRRTDTQYF.

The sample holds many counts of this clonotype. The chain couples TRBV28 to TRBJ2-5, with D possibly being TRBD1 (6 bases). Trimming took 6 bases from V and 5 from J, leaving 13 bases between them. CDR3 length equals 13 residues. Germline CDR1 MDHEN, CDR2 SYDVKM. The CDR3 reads CASSLTGFETQYF. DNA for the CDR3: TGTGCCAGCAGCCTCACAGGGTTCGAGACCCAGTACTTC.

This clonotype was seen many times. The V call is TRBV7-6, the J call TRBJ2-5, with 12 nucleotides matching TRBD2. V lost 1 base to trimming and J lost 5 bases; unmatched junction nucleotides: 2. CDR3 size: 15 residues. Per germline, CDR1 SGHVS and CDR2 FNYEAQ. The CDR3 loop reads CASSLGTSGVETQYF. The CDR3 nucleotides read TGTGCCAGCAGCTTAGGGACTAGCGGGGTGGAGACCCAGTACTTC.

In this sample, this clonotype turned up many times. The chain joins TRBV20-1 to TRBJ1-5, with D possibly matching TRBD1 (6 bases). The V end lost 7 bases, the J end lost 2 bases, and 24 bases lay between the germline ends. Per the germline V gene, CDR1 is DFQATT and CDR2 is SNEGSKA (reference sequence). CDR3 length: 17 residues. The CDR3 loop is CSVSPEGGPFGNQPQHF. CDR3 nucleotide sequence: TGCAGTGTCTCTCCAGAAGGGGGTCCTTTTGGCAATCAGCCCCAGCATTTT.

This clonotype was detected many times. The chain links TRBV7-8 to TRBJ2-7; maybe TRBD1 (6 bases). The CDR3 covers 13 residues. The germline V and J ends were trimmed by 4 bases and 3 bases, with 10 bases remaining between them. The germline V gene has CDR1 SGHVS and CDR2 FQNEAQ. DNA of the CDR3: TGTGCCAGCAGCTCCGACAGGTTCTACGAGCAGTACTTC. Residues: CASSSDRFYEQYF.

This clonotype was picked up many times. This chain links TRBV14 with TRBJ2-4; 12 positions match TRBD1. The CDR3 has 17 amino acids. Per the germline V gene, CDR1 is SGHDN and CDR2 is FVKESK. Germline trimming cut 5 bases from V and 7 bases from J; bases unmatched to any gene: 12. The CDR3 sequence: CASSVRDRGPLGNIQYF. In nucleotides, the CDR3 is TGTGCCAGCAGCGTCCGGGACAGGGGGCCCCTTGGGAACATTCAGTACTTC. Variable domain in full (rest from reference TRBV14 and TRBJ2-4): EAGVTQFPSHSVIEKGQTVTLRCDPISGHDNLYWYRRVMGKEIKFLLHFVKESKQDESGMPNNRFLAERTGGTYSTLKVQPAELEDSGVYFCASSVRDRGPLGNIQYFGAGTRLSVL.

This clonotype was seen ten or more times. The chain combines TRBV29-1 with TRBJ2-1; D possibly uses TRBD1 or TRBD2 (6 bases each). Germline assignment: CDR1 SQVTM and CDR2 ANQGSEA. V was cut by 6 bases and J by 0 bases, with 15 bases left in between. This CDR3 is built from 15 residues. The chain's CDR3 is CSVPLGGFSYNEQFF. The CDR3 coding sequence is TGCAGCGTACCCCTAGGGGGGTTCTCCTACAATGAGCAGTTCTTC.

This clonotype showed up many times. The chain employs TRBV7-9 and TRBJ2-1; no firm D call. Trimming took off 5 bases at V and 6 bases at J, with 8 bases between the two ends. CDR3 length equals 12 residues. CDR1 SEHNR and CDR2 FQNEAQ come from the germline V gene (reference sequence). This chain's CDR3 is CASSLQINEQFF. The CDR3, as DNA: TGTGCCAGCAGCCTTCAGATCAATGAGCAGTTCTTC.

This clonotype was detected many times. The CDR3 loop is CSARWHLNTEAFF. DNA for the CDR3: TGCAGTGCTAGGTGGCACCTGAACACTGAAGCTTTCTTT. V gene TRBV20-1 combines with J gene TRBJ1-1; D is unresolved. This CDR3 has 13 amino acids. The germline CDR1 and CDR2 sequences are DFQATT and SNEGSKA (reference sequence). Deletions cut 3 bases from V and 0 bases from J, with 8 bases between.

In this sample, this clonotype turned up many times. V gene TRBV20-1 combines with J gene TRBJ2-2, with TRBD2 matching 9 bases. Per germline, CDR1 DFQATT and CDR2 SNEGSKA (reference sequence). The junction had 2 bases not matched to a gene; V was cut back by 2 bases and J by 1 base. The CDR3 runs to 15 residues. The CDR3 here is CSARKTSGNTGELFF. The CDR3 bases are TGCAGTGCTAGAAAGACTAGCGGGAACACCGGGGAGCTGTTTTTT.

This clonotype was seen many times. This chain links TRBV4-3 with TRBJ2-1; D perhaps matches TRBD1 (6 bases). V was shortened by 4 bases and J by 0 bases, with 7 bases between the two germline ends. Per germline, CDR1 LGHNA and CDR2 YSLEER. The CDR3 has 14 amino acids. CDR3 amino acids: CASSRGGSYNEQFF. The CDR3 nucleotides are TGCGCCAGCAGCCGAGGGGGCTCCTACAATGAGCAGTTCTTC.

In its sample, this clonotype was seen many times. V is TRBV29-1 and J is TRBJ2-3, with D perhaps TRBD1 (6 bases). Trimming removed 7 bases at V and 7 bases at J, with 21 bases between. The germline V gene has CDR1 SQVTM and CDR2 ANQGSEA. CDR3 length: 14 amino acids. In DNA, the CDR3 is TGCAGCGAGAACAGGGTGCCGGGGCTAAATACGCAGTATTTT. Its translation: CSENRVPGLNTQYF.

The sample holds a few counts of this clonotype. This CDR3 reads CASRATGGGFNFQPQHF. The CDR3 DNA reads as TGTGCCAGCAGGGCGACAGGGGGCGGGTTTAACTTTCAGCCCCAGCATTTT. The genes are TRBV2 and TRBJ1-5; 10 nucleotides agree with TRBD1. The CDR3 contains 17 residues. Germline V CDR1 and CDR2: SNHLY, FYNNEI. V was clipped by 6 bases and J by 6 bases; unmatched bases: 14.

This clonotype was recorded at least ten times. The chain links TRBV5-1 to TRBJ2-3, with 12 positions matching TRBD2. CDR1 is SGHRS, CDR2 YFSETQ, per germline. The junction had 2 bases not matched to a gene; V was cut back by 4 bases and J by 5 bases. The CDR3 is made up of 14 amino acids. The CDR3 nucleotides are TGCGCCAGCAGCCAGACTAGCGGGGGAGATACGCAGTATTTT. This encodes CASSQTSGGDTQYF. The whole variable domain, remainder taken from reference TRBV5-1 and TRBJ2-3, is KAGVTQTPRYLIKTRGQQVTLSCSPISGHRSVSWYQQTPGQGLQFLFEYFSETQRNKGNFPGRFSGRQFSNSRSEMNVSTLELGDSALYLCASSQTSGGDTQYFGPGTRLTVL.

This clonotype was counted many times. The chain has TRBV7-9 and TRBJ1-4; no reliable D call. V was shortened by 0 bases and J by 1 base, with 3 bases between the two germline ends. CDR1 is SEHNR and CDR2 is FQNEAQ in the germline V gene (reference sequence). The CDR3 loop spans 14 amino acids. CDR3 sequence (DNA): TGTGCCAGCAGCTTAGCGTTAACTAATGAAAAACTGTTTTTT. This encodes CASSLALTNEKLFF.

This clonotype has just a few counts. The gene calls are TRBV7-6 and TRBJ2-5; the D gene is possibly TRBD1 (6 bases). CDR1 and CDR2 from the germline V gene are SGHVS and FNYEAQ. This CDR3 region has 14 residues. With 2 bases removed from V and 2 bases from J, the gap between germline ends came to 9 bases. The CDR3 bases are TGTGCCAGCAGCTTAAACACAGGGCAAGAGACCCAGTACTTC. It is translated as CASSLNTGQETQYF.

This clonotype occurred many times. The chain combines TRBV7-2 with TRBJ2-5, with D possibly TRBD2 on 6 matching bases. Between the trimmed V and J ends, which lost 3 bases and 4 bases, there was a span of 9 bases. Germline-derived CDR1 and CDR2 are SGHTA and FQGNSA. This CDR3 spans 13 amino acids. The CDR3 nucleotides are TGTGCCAGCAGCTTGGGACTTCGAGAGACCCAGTACTTC. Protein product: CASSLGLRETQYF.

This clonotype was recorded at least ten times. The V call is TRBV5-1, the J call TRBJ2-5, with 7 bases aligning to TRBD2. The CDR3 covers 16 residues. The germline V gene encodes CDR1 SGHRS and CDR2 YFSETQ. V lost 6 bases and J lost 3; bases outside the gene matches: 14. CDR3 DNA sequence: TGCGCCAGCACCCTGGGGGGGACCGGGGGGAAAGAGACCCAGTACTTC. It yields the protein CASTLGGTGGKETQYF.

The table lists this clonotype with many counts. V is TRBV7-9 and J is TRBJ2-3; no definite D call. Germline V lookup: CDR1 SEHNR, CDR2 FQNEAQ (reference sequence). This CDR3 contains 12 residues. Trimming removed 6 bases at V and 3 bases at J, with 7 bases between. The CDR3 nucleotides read TGTGCCAGCAGGGTAGGGACAGATACGCAGTATTTT. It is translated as CASRVGTDTQYF.

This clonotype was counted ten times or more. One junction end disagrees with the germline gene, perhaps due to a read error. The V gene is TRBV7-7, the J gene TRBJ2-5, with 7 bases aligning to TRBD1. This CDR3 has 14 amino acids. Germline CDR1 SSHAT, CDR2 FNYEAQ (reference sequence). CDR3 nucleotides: TGTGCTAGCAGCCAGACAGGGCGGCGGGAGACCCAGTACTTC. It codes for CASSQTGRRETQYF.

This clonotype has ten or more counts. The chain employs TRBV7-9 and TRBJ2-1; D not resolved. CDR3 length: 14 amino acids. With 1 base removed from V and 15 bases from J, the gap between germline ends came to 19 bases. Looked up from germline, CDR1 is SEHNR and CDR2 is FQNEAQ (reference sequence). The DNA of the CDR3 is TGTGCCAGCAGCTTAGGCGGCATTGGGCTAGAGTGGTTCTTC. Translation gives CASSLGGIGLEWFF.

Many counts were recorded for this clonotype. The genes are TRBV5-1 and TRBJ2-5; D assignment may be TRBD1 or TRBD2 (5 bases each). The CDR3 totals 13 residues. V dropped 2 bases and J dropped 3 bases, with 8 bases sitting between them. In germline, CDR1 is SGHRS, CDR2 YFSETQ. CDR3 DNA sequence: TGCGCCAGCAGCTTTATGGGGGAAGAGACCCAGTACTTC. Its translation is CASSFMGEETQYF.

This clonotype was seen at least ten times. The CDR3, as DNA: TGTGCCAGCTCCATATCCCGAAGCGATCAGGGTCCCCAGCATTTT. The encoded protein is CASSISRSDQGPQHF. This chain uses TRBV18 with TRBJ1-5, with D tentatively TRBD1 (5 bases). V shed 6 bases and J shed 10 bases, with 22 bases lying between them. The CDR3 loop spans 15 amino acids. Germline CDR1 reads KGHSH; CDR2 reads LQKENI.

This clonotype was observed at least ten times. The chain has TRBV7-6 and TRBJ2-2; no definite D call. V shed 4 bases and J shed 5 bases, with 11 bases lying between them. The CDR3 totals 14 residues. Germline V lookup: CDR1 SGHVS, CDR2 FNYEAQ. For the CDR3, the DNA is TGTGCCAGCAGCTCAGGCCAAATTACCGGGGAGCTGTTTTTT. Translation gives CASSSGQITGELFF.